The present T cell receptor beta chain was sequenced within a study of T cells in Graves' hyperthyroidism and ophthalmopathy. Points from the study as a whole: Also found in blood were most expanded thyroid clonotypes above 0.001. Model-based prediction identified ophthalmopathy a median roughly six months prior to its onset.

Amplified TCR beta CDR3 regions derived from RNA transcripts. TCR CDR3 underwent first-round RT-PCR with the HTBI primer set. TCRdb redid the calling of the multiplex PCR reads with MiXCR, one entry per CDR3 protein. Of roughly 500,000 distinct CDR3 sequences in the sample, about 46% were seen once. This clonotype came up many times. Its antigen is as yet unknown. V lost 0 bases and J lost 0, with 15 bases in between. Germline values: CDR1 DFQATT, CDR2 SNEGSKA (reference sequence). The CDR3 loop spans 16 amino acids. The clonotype comes from an adult woman with Graves' disease, either hyperthyroidism or ophthalmopathy (not recorded which). The chain employs TRBV20-1 and TRBJ2-7, with unresolved D. Sequencing was carried out using peripheral blood or thyroid tissue (not recorded which). CDR3 loop: CSARDSWAGSSYEQYF. CDR3 coding DNA: TGCAGTGCTAGAGATTCTTGGGCAGGAAGCTCCTACGAGCAGTACTTC.